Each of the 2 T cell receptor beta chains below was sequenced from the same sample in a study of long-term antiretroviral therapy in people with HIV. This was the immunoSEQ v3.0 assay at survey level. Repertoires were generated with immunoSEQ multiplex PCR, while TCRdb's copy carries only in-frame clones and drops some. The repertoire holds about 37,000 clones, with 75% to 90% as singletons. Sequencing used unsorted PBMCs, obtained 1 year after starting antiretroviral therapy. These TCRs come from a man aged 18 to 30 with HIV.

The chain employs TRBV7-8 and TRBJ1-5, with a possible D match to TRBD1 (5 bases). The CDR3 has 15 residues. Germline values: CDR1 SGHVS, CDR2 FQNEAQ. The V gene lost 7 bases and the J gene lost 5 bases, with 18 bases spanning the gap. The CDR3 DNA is TGTGCCAGCACCGAAGAGAACAGGCCAGATCAGCCCCAGCATTTT. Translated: CASTEENRPDQPQHF. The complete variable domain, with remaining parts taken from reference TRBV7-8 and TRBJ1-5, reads GAGVSQSPRYKVAKRGQDVALRCDPISGHVSLFWYQQALGQGPEFLTYFQNEAQLDKSGLPSDRFFAERPEGSVSTLKIQRTQQEDSAVYLCASTEENRPDQPQHFGDGTRLSIL.

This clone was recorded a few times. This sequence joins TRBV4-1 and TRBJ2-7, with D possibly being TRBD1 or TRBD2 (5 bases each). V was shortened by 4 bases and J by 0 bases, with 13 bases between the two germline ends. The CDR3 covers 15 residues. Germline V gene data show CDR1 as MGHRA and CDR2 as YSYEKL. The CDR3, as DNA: TGCGCCAGCAGCCCTTACGGGGCAGACTCCTACGAGCAGTACTTC. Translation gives CASSPYGADSYEQYF.